This T cell receptor (beta chain) was captured by sequencing in a study of early stage breast cancer tumors. Germline CDR1 and CDR2: SGDLS and YYNGEE. The CDR3 runs 12 residues. The germline V and J ends were trimmed by 4 bases and 5 bases, with 9 bases remaining between them. TCRdb's copy holds only in-frame clones and misses some; the assay was immunoSEQ multiplex PCR. The sample consists of about 28,000 clones, 80% of them appearing once. This clone has more than one count but fewer than ten. This chain links TRBV9 with TRBJ1-2; D is ambiguous. The sequence was collected from a person aged 60 to 70 with breast cancer. Sequenced sample: blood. The CDR3, as DNA: TGTGCCAGCAGCCCTGATGAGTATGGCTACACCTTC. Its translation is CASSPDEYGYTF.